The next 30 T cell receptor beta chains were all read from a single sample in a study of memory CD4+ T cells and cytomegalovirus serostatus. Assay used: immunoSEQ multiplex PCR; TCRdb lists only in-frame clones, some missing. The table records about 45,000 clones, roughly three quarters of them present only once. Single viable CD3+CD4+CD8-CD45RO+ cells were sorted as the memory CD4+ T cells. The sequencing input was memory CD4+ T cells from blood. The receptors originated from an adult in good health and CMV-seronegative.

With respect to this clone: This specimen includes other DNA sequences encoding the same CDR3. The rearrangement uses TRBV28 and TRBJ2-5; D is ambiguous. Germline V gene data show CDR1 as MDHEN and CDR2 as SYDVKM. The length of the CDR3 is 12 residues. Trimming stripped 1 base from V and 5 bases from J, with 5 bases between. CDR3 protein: CASSLLRETQYF. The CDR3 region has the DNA TGTGCCAGCAGTTTATTGAGGGAGACCCAGTACTTC. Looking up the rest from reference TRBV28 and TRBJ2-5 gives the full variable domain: DVKVTQSSRYLVKRTGEKVFLECVQDMDHENMFWYRQDPGLGLRLIYFSYDVKMKEKGDIPEGYSVSREKKERFSLILESASTNQTSMYLCASSLLRETQYFGPGTRLLVL.

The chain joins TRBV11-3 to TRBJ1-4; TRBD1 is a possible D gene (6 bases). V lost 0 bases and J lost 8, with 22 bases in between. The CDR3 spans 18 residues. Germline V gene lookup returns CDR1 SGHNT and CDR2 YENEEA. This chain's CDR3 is CASSLEGLGQFEMEKLFF. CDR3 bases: TGTGCCAGCAGCTTAGAGGGGCTAGGACAGTTCGAGATGGAAAAACTGTTTTTT.

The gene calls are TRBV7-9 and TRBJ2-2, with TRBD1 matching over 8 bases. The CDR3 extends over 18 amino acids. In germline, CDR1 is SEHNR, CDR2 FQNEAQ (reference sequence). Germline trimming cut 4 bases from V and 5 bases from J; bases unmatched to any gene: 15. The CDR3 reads CASSSSPNSGGGTGELFF. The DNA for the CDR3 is TGTGCCAGCAGCTCTAGCCCGAATTCAGGGGGCGGGACCGGGGAGCTGTTTTTT. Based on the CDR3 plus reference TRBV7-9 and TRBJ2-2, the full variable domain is DTGVSQNPRHKITKRGQNVTFRCDPISEHNRLYWYRQTLGQGPEFLTYFQNEAQLEKSRLLSDRFSAERPKGSFSTLEIQRTEQGDSAMYLCASSSSPNSGGGTGELFFGEGSRLTVL.

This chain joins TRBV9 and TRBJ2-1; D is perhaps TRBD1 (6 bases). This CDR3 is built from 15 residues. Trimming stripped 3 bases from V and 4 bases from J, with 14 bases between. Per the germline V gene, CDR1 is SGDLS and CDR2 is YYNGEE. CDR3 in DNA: TGTGCCAGCAGCGAGGCAGGGGCCCGGTACAATGAGCAGTTCTTC. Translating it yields CASSEAGARYNEQFF.

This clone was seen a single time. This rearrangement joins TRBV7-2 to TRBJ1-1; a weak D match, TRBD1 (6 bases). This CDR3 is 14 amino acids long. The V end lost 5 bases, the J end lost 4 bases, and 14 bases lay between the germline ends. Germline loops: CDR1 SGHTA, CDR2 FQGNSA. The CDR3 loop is CASSEQGRSTEAFF. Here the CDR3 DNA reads TGTGCCAGCAGCGAACAGGGTCGGAGCACTGAAGCTTTCTTT.

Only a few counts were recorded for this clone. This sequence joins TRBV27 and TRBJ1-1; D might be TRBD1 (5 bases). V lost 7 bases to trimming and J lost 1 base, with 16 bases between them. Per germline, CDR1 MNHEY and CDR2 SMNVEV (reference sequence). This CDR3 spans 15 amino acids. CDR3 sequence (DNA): TGTGCCAGCAATCCAGCTGGGGCCAGGAACACTGAAGCTTTCTTT. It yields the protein CASNPAGARNTEAFF.

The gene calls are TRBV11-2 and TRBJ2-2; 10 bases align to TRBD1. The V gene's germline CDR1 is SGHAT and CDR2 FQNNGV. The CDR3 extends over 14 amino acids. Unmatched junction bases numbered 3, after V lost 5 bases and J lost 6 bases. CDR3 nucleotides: TGTGCCAGCAGCACCGGGACAGGGGCCGGGGAGCTGTTTTTT. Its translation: CASSTGTGAGELFF.

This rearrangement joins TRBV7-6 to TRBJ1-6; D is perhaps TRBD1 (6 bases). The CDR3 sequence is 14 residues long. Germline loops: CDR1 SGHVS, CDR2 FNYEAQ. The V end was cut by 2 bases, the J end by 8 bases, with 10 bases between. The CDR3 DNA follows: TGTGCCAGCAGCTTACCAGGGGAATATTCACCCCTCCACTTT. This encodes CASSLPGEYSPLHF. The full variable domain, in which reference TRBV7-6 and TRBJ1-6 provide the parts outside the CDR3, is GAGVSQSPRYKVTKRGQDVALRCDPISGHVSLYWYRQALGQGPEFLTYFNYEAQQDKSGLPNDRFSAERPEGSISTLTIQRTEQRDSAMYRCASSLPGEYSPLHFGNGTRLTVT.

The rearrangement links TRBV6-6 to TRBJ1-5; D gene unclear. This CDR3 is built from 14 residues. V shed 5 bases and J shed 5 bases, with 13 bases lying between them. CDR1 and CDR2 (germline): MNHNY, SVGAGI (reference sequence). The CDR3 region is CASSANGEYQPQHF. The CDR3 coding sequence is TGTGCCAGCAGTGCGAACGGGGAGTATCAGCCCCAGCATTTT.

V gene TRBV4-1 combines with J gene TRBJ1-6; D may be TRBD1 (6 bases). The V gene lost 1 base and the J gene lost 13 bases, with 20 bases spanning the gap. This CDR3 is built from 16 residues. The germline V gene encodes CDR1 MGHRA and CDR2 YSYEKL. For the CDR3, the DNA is TGCGCCAGCAGCCAAGGCCTCCGGGACACGTCGGGCCCCCTCCACTTT. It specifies CASSQGLRDTSGPLHF.

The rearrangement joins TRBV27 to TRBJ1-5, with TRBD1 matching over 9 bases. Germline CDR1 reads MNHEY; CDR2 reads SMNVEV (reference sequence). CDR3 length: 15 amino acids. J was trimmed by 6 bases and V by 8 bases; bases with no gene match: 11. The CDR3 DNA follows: TGTGCCAGCGGCTCGGGACAGGGCATTAGTCAGCCCCAGCATTTT. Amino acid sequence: CASGSGQGISQPQHF.

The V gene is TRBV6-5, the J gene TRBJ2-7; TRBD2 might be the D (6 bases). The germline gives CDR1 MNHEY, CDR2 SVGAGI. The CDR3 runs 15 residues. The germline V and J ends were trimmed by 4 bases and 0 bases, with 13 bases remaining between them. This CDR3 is CASSLGGGISYEQYF. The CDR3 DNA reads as TGTGCCAGCAGTTTAGGTGGGGGGATCTCCTACGAGCAGTACTTC.

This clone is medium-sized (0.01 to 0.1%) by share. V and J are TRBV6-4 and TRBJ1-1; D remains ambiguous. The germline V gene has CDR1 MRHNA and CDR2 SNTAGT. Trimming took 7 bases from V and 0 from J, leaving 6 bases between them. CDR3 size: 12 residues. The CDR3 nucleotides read TGTGCCAGCAAGGGAGTGAACACTGAAGCTTTCTTT. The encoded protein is CASKGVNTEAFF.

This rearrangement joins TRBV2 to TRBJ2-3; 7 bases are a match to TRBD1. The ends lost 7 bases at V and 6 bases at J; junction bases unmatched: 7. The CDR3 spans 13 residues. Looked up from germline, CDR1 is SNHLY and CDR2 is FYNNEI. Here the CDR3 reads CASNRDSLDTQYF. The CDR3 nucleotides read TGTGCCAGCAACCGGGACAGTCTGGATACGCAGTATTTT.

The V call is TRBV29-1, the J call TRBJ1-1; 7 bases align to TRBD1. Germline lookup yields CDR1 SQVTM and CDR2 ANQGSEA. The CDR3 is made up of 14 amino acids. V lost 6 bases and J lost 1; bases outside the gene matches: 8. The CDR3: CSVQTGRTNTEAFF. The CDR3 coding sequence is TGCAGCGTACAGACAGGGAGGACGAACACTGAAGCTTTCTTT.

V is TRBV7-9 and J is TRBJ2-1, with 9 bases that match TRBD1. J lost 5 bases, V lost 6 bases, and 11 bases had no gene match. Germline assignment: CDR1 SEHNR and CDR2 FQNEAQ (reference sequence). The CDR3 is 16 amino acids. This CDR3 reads CASSPPGTGSNNEQFF. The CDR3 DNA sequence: TGTGCCAGCAGTCCTCCCGGGACAGGGTCCAACAATGAGCAGTTCTTC.

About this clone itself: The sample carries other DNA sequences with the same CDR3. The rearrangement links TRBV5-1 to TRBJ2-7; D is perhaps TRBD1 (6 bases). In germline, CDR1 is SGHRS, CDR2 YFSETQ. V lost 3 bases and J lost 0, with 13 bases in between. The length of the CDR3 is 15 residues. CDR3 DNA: TGCGCCAGCAGCTGGGGGAAAGGGGGCTCCTACGAGCAGTACTTC. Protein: CASSWGKGGSYEQYF.

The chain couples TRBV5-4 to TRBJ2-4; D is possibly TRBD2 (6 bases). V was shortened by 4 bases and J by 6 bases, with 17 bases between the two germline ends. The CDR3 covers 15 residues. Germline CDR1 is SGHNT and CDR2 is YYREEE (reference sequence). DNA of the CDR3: TGTGCCAGCAGCCCAGCCGGGGGACGAGGAAACATTCAGTACTTC. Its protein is CASSPAGGRGNIQYF. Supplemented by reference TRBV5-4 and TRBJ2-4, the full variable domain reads ETGVTQSPTHLIKTRGQQVTLRCSSQSGHNTVSWYQQALGQGPQFIFQYYREEENGRGNFPPRFSGLQFPNYSSELNVNALELDDSALYLCASSPAGGRGNIQYFGAGTRLSVL.

CDR3 sequence reads: CAWSVRDLQPQHF. The CDR3 coding sequence is TGTGCCTGGAGTGTCAGAGACCTACAGCCCCAGCATTTT. V usage is TRBV30 and J usage is TRBJ1-5; D call uncertain. The CDR3 spans 13 residues. The germline V and J ends were trimmed by 0 bases and 7 bases, with 10 bases remaining between them. CDR1 and CDR2 (germline): GTSNPN, SVGIG (reference sequence).

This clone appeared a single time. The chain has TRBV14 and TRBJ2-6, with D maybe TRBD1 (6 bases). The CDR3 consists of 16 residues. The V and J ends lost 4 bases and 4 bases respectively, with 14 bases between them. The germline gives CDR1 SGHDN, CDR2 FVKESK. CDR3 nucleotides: TGTGCCAGCAGCCGCCTTACAGGGACCGGGGCCAACGTCCTGACTTTC. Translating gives CASSRLTGTGANVLTF.

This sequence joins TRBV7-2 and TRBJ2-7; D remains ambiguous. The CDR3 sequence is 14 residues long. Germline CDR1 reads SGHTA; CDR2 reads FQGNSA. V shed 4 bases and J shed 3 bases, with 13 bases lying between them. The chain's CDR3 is CASSSDGRYYEQYF. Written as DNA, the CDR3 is TGTGCCAGCAGCTCCGACGGACGATACTACGAGCAGTACTTC.

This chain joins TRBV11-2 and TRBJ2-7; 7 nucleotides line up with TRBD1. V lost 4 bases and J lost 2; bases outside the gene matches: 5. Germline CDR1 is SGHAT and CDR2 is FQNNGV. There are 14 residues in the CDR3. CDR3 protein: CASSSTGMAYEQYF. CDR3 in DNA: TGTGCCAGCAGCTCGACAGGGATGGCCTACGAGCAGTACTTC.

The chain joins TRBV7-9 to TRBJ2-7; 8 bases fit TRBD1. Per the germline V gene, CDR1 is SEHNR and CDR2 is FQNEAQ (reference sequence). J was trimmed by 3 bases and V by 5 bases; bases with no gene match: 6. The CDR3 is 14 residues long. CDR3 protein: CASSPRTGFYEQYF. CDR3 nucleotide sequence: TGTGCCAGCAGCCCAAGGACAGGGTTCTACGAGCAGTACTTC. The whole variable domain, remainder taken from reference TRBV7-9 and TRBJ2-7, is DTGVSQNPRHKITKRGQNVTFRCDPISEHNRLYWYRQTLGQGPEFLTYFQNEAQLEKSRLLSDRFSAERPKGSFSTLEIQRTEQGDSAMYLCASSPRTGFYEQYFGPGTRLTVT.

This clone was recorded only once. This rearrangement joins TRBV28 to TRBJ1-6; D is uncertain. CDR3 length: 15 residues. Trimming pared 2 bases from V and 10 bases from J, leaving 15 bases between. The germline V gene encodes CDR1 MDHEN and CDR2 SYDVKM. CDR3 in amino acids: CASSLRHRVGSPLHF. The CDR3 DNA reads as TGTGCCAGCAGTTTACGTCACAGAGTTGGGTCACCCCTCCACTTT.

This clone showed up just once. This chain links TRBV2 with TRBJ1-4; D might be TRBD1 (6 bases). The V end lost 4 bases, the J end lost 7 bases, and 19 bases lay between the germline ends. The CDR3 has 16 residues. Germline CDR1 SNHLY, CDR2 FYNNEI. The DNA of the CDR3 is TGTGCCAGCAGTGGTCCGGAAGGGGGGCTTGGTGAAAAACTGTTTTTT. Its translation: CASSGPEGGLGEKLFF. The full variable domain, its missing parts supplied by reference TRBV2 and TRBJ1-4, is EPEVTQTPSHQVTQMGQEVILRCVPISNHLYFYWYRQILGQKVEFLVSFYNNEISEKSEIFDDQFSVERPDGSNFTLKIRSTKLEDSAMYFCASSGPEGGLGEKLFFGSGTQLSVL.

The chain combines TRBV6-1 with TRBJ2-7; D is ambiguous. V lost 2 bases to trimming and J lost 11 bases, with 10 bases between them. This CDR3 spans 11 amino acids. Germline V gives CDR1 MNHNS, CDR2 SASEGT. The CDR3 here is CASSEYFQEYF. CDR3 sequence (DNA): TGTGCCAGCAGTGAATACTTTCAGGAGTACTTC.

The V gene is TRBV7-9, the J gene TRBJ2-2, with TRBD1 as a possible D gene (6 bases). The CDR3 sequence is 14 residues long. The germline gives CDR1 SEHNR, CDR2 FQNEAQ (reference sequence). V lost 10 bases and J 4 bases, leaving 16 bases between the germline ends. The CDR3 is CAIPKGGPTGELFF. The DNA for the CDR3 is TGTGCCATCCCTAAAGGGGGTCCCACCGGGGAGCTGTTTTTT.

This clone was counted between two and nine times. This CDR3 reads CASSDPGSNSPLHF. The CDR3 bases are TGTGCCAGTAGTGACCCGGGATCTAATTCACCCCTCCACTTT. The chain couples TRBV19 to TRBJ1-6; D is unclear. The V end was cut by 5 bases, the J end by 6 bases, with 11 bases between. From germline, CDR1 is LNHDA and CDR2 SQIVND (reference sequence). The CDR3 extends over 14 amino acids.

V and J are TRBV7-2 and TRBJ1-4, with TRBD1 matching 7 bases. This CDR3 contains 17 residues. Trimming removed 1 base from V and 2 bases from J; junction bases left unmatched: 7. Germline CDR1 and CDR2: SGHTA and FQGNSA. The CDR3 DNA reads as TGTGCCAGCAGCTTAGGTACAGGGGTGCGGACTAATGAAAAACTGTTTTTT. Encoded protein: CASSLGTGVRTNEKLFF.

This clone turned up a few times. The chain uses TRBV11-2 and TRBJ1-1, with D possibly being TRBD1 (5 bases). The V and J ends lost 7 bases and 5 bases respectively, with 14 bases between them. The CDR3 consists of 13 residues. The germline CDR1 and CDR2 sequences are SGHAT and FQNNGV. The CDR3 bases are TGTGCCAGCACTTACGGGGGTTCAACTGAAGCTTTCTTT. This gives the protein CASTYGGSTEAFF.